This T cell receptor beta chain is drawn from a study of cytomegalovirus exposure and HLA in healthy donors. Note on this clone: No antigen is known for it.

PCR primers comprised 60 Vbeta and 13 Jbeta primers. The table came from immunoSEQ multiplex PCR; TCRdb's copy has only in-frame clones and leaves some out. The profile shows roughly 150,000 clones, approximately 71% of them singletons. CDR3 length equals 13 residues. CDR1 SNHLY and CDR2 FYNNEI come from the germline V gene. V gave up 7 bases and J gave up 7 bases; unmatched junction bases: 5. General study results and limits: 87-base-pair reads could not separate some V segments, including TRBV6-2 and TRBV6-3.

Sequenced sample: PBMCs. J is TRBJ1-5 and V is TRBV2; the match to TRBD1 covers 9 bases. This sequence originates from a man aged 25 to 40 in good health and CMV-seropositive. This CDR3 is CASKGTGQQPQHF. CDR3 nucleotide sequence: TGTGCCAGCAAGGGGACAGGGCAACAGCCCCAGCATTTT.